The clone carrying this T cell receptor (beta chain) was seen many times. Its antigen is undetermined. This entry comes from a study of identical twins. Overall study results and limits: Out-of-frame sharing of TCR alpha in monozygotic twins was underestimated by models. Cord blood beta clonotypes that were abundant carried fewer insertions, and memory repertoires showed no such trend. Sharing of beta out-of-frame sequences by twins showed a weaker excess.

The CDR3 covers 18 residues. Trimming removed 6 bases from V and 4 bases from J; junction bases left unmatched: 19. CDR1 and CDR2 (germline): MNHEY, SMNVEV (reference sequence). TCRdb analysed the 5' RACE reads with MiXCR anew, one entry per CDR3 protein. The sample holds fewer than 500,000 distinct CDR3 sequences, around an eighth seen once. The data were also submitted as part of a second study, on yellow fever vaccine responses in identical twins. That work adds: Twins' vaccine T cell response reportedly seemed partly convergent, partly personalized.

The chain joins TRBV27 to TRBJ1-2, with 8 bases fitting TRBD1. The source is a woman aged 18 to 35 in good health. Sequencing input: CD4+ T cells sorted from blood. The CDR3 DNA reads TGTGCCAGCAGCCCAATTTGGTTACAGGGGGGGCAACCCTATGGCTACACCTTC. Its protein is CASSPIWLQGGQPYGYTF.